This TCR beta chain was identified during a study of blood T cell repertoires in COVID-19. Patients from Seattle were sampled longitudinally, starting during active infection. Only in-frame clones appear in the TCRdb table, and some are missing; sequencing was by immunoSEQ multiplex PCR. The sample carries over 75,000 clones, about 90% recorded once. V was pared by 1 base and J by 9 bases, with 10 bases of the junction left unmatched. This CDR3 comprises 16 residues. Germline CDR1 is KGHSH and CDR2 is LQKENI. The receptor was derived from a man over 45 with COVID-19, enrolled during active disease. Sequencing was performed on peripheral blood. The V gene is TRBV18, the J gene TRBJ2-1; TRBD2 aligns across 9 bases. CDR3 bases: TGTGCCAGCTCACCACTTTCGGGACTAGCCGGTTCTGAGCAGTTCTTC. It translates to CASSPLSGLAGSEQFF. Complete variable domain (other parts from reference TRBV18 and TRBJ2-1): NAGVMQNPRHLVRRRGQEARLRCSPMKGHSHVYWYRQLPEEGLKFMVYLQKENIIDESGMPKERFSAEFPKEGPSILRIQQVVRGDSAAYFCASSPLSGLAGSEQFFGPGTRLTVL.